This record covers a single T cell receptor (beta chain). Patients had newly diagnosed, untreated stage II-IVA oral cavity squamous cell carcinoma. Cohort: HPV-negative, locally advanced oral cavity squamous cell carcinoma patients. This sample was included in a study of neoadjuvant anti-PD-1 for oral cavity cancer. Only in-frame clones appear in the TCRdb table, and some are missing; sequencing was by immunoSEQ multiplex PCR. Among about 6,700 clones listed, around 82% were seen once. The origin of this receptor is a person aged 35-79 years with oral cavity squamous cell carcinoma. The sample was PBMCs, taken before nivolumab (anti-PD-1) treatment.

The CDR3 protein is CASSQTGNTEAFF. CDR3 coding DNA: TGCGCCAGCAGCCAAACAGGGAACACTGAAGCTTTCTTT. The V and J genes are TRBV4-3 and TRBJ1-1, with D possibly being TRBD1 (5 bases). This CDR3 comprises 13 residues. Germline lookup yields CDR1 LGHNA and CDR2 YSLEER. V was pared by 2 bases and J by 1 base, with 5 bases between.